What follows are 2 T cell receptor beta chains derived from one specimen sequenced in a study of Graves' ophthalmopathy and Graves' hyperthyroidism. The authors amplified TCR beta CDR3 regions from RNA transcripts. After a first-round RT-PCR with HTBI primers, a second-round multiplex PCR was run. TCRdb analysed the multiplex PCR reads with MiXCR anew, one entry per CDR3 protein. The sample consists of 400,000 to 500,000 distinct CDR3 sequences, around a fifth of them appearing once. Sequenced material: peripheral blood. Every receptor here comes from a woman in her late teens or twenties with stable Graves' hyperthyroidism.

This clonotype appeared many times. The gene calls are TRBV7-3 and TRBJ2-7; D ambiguous. The germline V gene has CDR1 SGHTA and CDR2 FQGTGA. This CDR3 comprises 13 residues. The V end was cut by 1 base, the J end by 3 bases, with 7 bases between. This CDR3 reads CASSLSGDYEQYF. CDR3 DNA: TGTGCCAGCAGCTTAAGCGGAGACTACGAGCAGTACTTC.

At least ten counts were recorded for this clonotype. The CDR3 here is CASSYLLRTAVTYEQYF. The DNA for the CDR3 is TGTGCCAGCAGTTACCTCCTGCGGACAGCAGTAACCTACGAGCAGTACTTC. The chain employs TRBV6-2 or TRBV6-3 and TRBJ2-7; TRBD1 might be the D (6 bases). The CDR3 runs to 17 residues. V lost 2 bases, J lost 2 bases, and 19 bases lay in between. The V gene's germline CDR1 is MNHEY and CDR2 SVGEGT.